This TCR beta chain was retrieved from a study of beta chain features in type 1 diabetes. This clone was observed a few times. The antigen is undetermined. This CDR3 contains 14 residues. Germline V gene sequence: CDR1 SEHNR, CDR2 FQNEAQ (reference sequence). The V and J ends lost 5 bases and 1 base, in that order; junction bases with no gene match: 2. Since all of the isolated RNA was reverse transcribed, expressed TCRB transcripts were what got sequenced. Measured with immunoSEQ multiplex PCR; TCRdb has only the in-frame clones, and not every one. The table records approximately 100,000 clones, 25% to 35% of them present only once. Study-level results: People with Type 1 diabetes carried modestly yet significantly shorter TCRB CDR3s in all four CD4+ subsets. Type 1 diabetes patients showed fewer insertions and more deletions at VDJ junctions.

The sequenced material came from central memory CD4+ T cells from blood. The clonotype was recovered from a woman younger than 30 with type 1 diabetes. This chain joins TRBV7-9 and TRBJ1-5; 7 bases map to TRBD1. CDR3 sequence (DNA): TGTGCCAGCAGCCTGGGACAGAGCAATCAGCCCCAGCATTTT. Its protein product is CASSLGQSNQPQHF. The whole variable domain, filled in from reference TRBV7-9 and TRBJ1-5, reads DTGVSQNPRHKITKRGQNVTFRCDPISEHNRLYWYRQTLGQGPEFLTYFQNEAQLEKSRLLSDRFSAERPKGSFSTLEIQRTEQGDSAMYLCASSLGQSNQPQHFGDGTRLSIL.